The 2 T cell receptor beta chains below were found in one sample sequenced in a study of T cell responses to AZD1222 COVID-19 vaccine. The repertoire was sequenced with immunoSEQ multiplex PCR; TCRdb's copy has only in-frame clones and lacks some. The sample carries 60,000 to 65,000 clones, approximately 83% recorded once. The source material was peripheral blood, sampled on day 0 of AZD1222 vaccination. Receptor source: an adult in good health.

The V call is TRBV27, the J call TRBJ2-5, with D possibly matching TRBD1 (6 bases). The CDR3 consists of 12 residues. V dropped 5 bases and J dropped 5 bases, with 9 bases sitting between them. Germline V gene lookup returns CDR1 MNHEY and CDR2 SMNVEV (reference sequence). The CDR3 DNA sequence: TGTGCCAGCAGTGCGAGGGGGGAGACCCAGTACTTC. Protein sequence: CASSARGETQYF.

The J gene is TRBJ2-7, the V gene TRBV6-5, with a weak D call TRBD2 (6 bases). Germline V gives CDR1 MNHEY, CDR2 SVGAGI. This CDR3 is 13 amino acids long. The germline V and J ends were trimmed by 2 bases and 4 bases, with 9 bases remaining between them. The CDR3 DNA sequence: TGTGCCAGCAGTTACGGCCTAGCGTACGAGCAGTACTTC. Translating it yields CASSYGLAYEQYF.